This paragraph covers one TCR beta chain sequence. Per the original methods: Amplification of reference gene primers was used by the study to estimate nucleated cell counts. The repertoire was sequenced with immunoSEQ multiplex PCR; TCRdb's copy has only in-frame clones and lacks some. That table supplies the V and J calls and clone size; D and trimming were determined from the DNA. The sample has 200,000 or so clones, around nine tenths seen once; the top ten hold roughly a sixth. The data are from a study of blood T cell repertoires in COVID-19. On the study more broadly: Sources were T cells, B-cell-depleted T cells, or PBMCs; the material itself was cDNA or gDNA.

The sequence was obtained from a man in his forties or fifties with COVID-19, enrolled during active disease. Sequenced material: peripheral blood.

CDR3 nucleotides: TGTGCCAGCAGTCTCTTGAACACCGGGGAGCTGTTTTTT. Translation gives CASSLLNTGELFF. The chain recombines TRBV12-3 or TRBV12-4 with TRBJ2-2, with D unclear. The CDR3 is made up of 13 amino acids. The ends were cut back, 5 bases at V and 1 base at J, with 5 bases in the middle.